One sample yielded the 15 T cell receptor beta chains listed below, sequenced in a study of blood T cell repertoires in COVID-19. This table comes from immunoSEQ multiplex PCR, and its TCRdb copy is limited to in-frame clones, with some not included. Of about 200,000 clones listed, roughly 90% are singletons. Material for sequencing was peripheral blood. These receptors all stem from a man aged 45 to 65 with acute or convalescent COVID-19.

Only a few counts were recorded for this clone. V and J are TRBV18 and TRBJ1-6; TRBD1 matches 9 bases. The V gene end was trimmed by 5 bases and the J gene end by 13 bases; junction bases not matched to a gene: 6. The CDR3 spans 13 residues. Germline lookup yields CDR1 KGHSH and CDR2 LQKENI. The CDR3 region has the DNA TGTGCCAGCTCATCGGGACAGGGTGATCCCCTCCACTTT. Protein product: CASSSGQGDPLHF.

The rearrangement links TRBV7-9 to TRBJ2-7; weak D call: TRBD1 (6 bases). Trimming removed 1 base from V and 3 bases from J, with 10 bases in between. This CDR3 contains 14 residues. CDR1 SEHNR and CDR2 FQNEAQ come from the germline V gene (reference sequence). Written as DNA, the CDR3 is TGTGCCAGCAGCTTAGACTCAGGGGACTACGAGCAGTACTTC. Its translation: CASSLDSGDYEQYF.

This chain uses TRBV7-2 with TRBJ2-7, with D possibly matching TRBD1 (5 bases). CDR3 length equals 14 residues. Germline assignment: CDR1 SGHTA and CDR2 FQGNSA. The ends were cut back, 2 bases at V and 7 bases at J, with 15 bases in the middle. As DNA, the CDR3 is TGTGCCAGCAGCTTATCTATAGGGGCGAGAGAGCAGTACTTC. Translation: CASSLSIGAREQYF.

This clone was observed a handful of times. The chain joins TRBV9 to TRBJ2-1; 12 nucleotides agree with TRBD2. The germline gives CDR1 SGDLS, CDR2 YYNGEE. CDR3 length equals 17 residues. The trim removed 0 bases at V and 3 bases at J, leaving 4 bases unmatched. In DNA, the CDR3 is TGTGCCAGCAGCGTAGCGACTAGCGGGAGATTCTACAATGAGCAGTTCTTC. Its translation is CASSVATSGRFYNEQFF. The whole variable domain, filled in from reference TRBV9 and TRBJ2-1, reads DSGVTQTPKHLITATGQRVTLRCSPRSGDLSVYWYQQSLDQGLQFLIQYYNGEERAKGNILERFSAQQFPDLHSELNLSSLELGDSALYFCASSVATSGRFYNEQFFGPGTRLTVL.

The chain uses TRBV19 and TRBJ1-5, with D unclear. V was clipped by 4 bases and J by 6 bases, with 16 bases between them. CDR3 length: 15 amino acids. Germline CDR1 reads LNHDA; CDR2 reads SQIVND (reference sequence). The CDR3 sequence is CASSTAAEEGQPQHF. The DNA for the CDR3 is TGTGCCAGTAGTACGGCCGCAGAGGAGGGTCAGCCCCAGCATTTT.

V usage is TRBV28 and J usage is TRBJ2-2; no reliable D call. The V end was cut by 5 bases, the J end by 1 base, with 8 bases between. The CDR3 consists of 14 residues. The germline V gene has CDR1 MDHEN and CDR2 SYDVKM. CDR3 region: CASSVQKNTGELFF. In DNA form, the CDR3 reads TGTGCCAGCAGTGTTCAGAAGAACACCGGGGAGCTGTTTTTT.

This chain joins TRBV12-3 or TRBV12-4 and TRBJ1-2; the match to TRBD1 covers 7 bases. V lost 5 bases to trimming and J lost 6 bases; unmatched junction nucleotides: 3. This CDR3 spans 12 amino acids. The CDR3 here is CASSPRGNGYTF. The CDR3 region has the DNA TGTGCCAGCAGTCCCAGGGGGAATGGCTACACCTTC.

V usage is TRBV27 and J usage is TRBJ1-1; D may be TRBD1 (6 bases). The CDR3 is 14 amino acids. Per the germline V gene, CDR1 is MNHEY and CDR2 is SMNVEV (reference sequence). V lost 8 bases to trimming and J lost 5 bases, with 18 bases between them. CDR3 residues: CASLRQAGETEAFF. The CDR3 DNA reads as TGTGCCAGCCTGAGACAGGCTGGGGAGACTGAAGCTTTCTTT.

The CDR3 loop is CASSVGTAVNQPQHF. Written as DNA, the CDR3 is TGTGCCAGCAGCGTTGGGACAGCCGTTAATCAGCCCCAGCATTTT. The chain combines TRBV9 with TRBJ1-5; 7 bases are a match to TRBD1. Germline CDR1 reads SGDLS; CDR2 reads YYNGEE. The CDR3 covers 15 residues. V gave up 2 bases and J gave up 4 bases; unmatched junction bases: 6.

This sequence joins TRBV2 and TRBJ1-5, with D tentatively TRBD1 (6 bases). Germline loops: CDR1 SNHLY, CDR2 FYNNEI. V was clipped by 8 bases and J by 1 base, with 18 bases between them. The CDR3 length is 16 residues. In DNA, the CDR3 is TGTGCCAGCCGATTACAGGGAAGTGGCAGCAATCAGCCCCAGCATTTT. It is translated as CASRLQGSGSNQPQHF.

The CDR3 region is CASSLASGMGNEQFF. The CDR3, as DNA: TGTGCCAGCAGCTTAGCTAGCGGGATGGGCAATGAGCAGTTCTTC. The rearrangement links TRBV7-2 to TRBJ2-1, with TRBD2 matching 8 bases. The germline gives CDR1 SGHTA, CDR2 FQGNSA. This CDR3 comprises 15 residues. With 0 bases clipped from V and 6 bases from J, the junction kept 4 bases outside the gene matches.

The chain employs TRBV5-6 and TRBJ1-1; D might be TRBD1 (6 bases). The V end was cut by 4 bases, the J end by 7 bases, with 23 bases between. Germline CDR1 and CDR2: SGHDT and YYEEEE. The CDR3 is made up of 16 amino acids. For the CDR3, the DNA is TGTGCCAGCAGCGCAAATCCCGCAGGGGACCTTGGTGAAGCTTTCTTT. Translation: CASSANPAGDLGEAFF.

CDR3 in DNA: TGTGCCAGCAGTGAATGGTCAGGGGGAGGCTATGGCTACACCTTC. It specifies CASSEWSGGGYGYTF. The chain recombines TRBV6-1 with TRBJ1-2; TRBD1 aligns across 7 bases. CDR1 and CDR2 (germline): MNHNS, SASEGT. The junction had 7 bases not matched to a gene; V was cut back by 2 bases and J by 4 bases. The length of the CDR3 is 15 residues.

The chain uses TRBV7-2 and TRBJ1-5; 8 nucleotides line up with TRBD1. The CDR3 is made up of 15 amino acids. V was pared by 5 bases and J by 6 bases, with 9 bases of the junction left unmatched. The germline V gene has CDR1 SGHTA and CDR2 FQGNSA. The CDR3 region has the DNA TGTGCCAGCAGCGCAACAGGGGGATTCGTTCAGCCCCAGCATTTT. Encoded protein: CASSATGGFVQPQHF.

The rearrangement links TRBV11-3 to TRBJ2-1, with 12 bases lining up with TRBD2. Losses at the gene ends were 5 bases for V and 0 bases for J; bases not matched to a gene: 8. CDR1 SGHNT and CDR2 YENEEA come from the germline V gene. The CDR3 sequence is 18 residues long. The CDR3 protein is CASSETSGSQSSYNEQFF. CDR3 sequence (DNA): TGTGCCAGCAGCGAGACTAGCGGGAGCCAAAGCTCCTACAATGAGCAGTTCTTC.